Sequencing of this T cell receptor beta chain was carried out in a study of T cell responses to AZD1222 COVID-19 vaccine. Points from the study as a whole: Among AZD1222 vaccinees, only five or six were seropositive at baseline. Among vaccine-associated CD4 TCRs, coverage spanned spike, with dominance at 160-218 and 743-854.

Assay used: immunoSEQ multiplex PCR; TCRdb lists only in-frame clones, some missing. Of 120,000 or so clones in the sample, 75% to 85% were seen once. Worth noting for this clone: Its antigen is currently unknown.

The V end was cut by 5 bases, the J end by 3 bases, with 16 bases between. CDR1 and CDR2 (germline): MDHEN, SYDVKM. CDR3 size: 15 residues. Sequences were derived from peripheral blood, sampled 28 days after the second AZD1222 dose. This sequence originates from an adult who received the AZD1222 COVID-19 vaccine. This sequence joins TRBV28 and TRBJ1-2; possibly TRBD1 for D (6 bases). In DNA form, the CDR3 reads TGTGCCAGCAGTCCGCCGGAAGGGGGGGACTATGGCTACACCTTC. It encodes CASSPPEGGDYGYTF.